This T cell receptor (beta chain) originates from a study of OX40 agonist ivuxolimab in advanced cancers. Study details: Ivuxolimab, an antibody that agonizes OX40 (CD134), was administered to the patients.

The CDR3 runs to 15 residues. Trimming left V 2 bases short and J 2 bases short, with 12 bases between. The germline CDR1 and CDR2 sequences are SGHTA and FQGNSA. Here immunoSEQ multiplex PCR was the method, and the copy in TCRdb shows in-frame clones only, minus some. The sample consists of 60,000 to 85,000 clones, 80% to 90% of them appearing once. Regarding this clone: Antigen specificity is unknown.

Whole-study results and caveats: Dose levels from 0.1 to 3.0 mg/kg saw CD4+ and CD8+ blood T cells expand clonally by week 6.

The clonotype comes from an adult with an advanced solid tumor such as melanoma, head and neck, liver or kidney cancer. Sample: CD4+ or CD8+ T cells sorted from blood, taken in a trial of the OX40 agonist ivuxolimab. The chain links TRBV7-2 to TRBJ1-1, with D unresolved. In DNA, the CDR3 is TGTGCCAGCAGCTTACGAGCCAGGCCAAACACTGAAGCTTTCTTT. Translated: CASSLRARPNTEAFF. The whole variable domain, remainder taken from reference TRBV7-2 and TRBJ1-1, is GAGVSQSPSNKVTEKGKDVELRCDPISGHTALYWYRQSLGQGLEFLIYFQGNSAPDKSGLPSDRFSAERTGGSVSTLTIQRTQQEDSAVYLCASSLRARPNTEAFFGQGTRLTVV.